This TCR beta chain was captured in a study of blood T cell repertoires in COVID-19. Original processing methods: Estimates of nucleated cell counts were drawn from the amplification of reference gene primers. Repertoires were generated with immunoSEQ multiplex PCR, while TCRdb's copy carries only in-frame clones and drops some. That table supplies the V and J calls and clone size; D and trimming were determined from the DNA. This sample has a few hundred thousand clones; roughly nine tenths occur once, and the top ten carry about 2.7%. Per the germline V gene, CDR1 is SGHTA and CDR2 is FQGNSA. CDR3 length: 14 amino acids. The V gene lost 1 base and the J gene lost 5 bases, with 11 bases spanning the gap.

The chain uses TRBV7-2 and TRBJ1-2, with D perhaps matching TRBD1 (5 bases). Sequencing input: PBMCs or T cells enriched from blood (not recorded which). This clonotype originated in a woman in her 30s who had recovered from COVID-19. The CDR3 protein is CASSLDGGGYGYTF. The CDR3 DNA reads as TGTGCCAGCAGCTTAGACGGGGGAGGATATGGCTACACCTTC.